A selection of T cell receptor beta chains follows, all from one sample in a study of CD8+ T cells in alopecia areata. Sequenced by immunoSEQ multiplex PCR; TCRdb stores in-frame clones only, minus some. The data contain fewer than 110,000 clones, 65% to 85% of them singletons. The sample here was CD8+ T cells sorted from blood, taken at week 24, from a patient treated with tofacitinib. These receptors came from a human donor with alopecia areata. CDR3s include the opening cysteine and the closing phenylalanine or tryptophan. The D gene is left open where the match is weak. Size is omitted from some rows. Given values are once, few, many or a class for expanded clones.

clone_size | j_call | v_call | d_call | cdr3_aa | cdr3_nt
NA | TRBJ1-2 | TRBV29-1 | TRBD1 | CSVELAGQGGYTF | TGCAGCGTTGAACTAGCCGGACAGGGTGGCTACACCTTC
once | TRBJ2-1 | TRBV7-9 | TRBD1 | CASSLATGARNNEQFF | TGTGCCAGCAGCTTAGCCACAGGGGCGAGGAACAATGAGCAGTTCTTC
NA | TRBJ2-2 | TRBV6-5 | NA | CASSLGGRGTGELFF | TGTGCCAGCAGTTTGGGGGGCCGTGGCACCGGGGAGCTGTTTTTT
NA | TRBJ2-7 | TRBV27 | NA | CASSLSAAYEQYF | TGTGCCAGCAGTTTATCGGCGGCCTACGAGCAGTACTTC
NA | TRBJ2-7 | TRBV7-2 | NA | CASSWGAYEQYF | TGTGCCAGCAGCTGGGGGGCCTACGAGCAGTACTTC
once | TRBJ2-5 | TRBV4-3 | TRBD2 | CASSQGTSGQETQYF | TGCGCCAGCAGCCAAGGGACTAGCGGCCAAGAGACCCAGTACTTC
NA | TRBJ1-1 | TRBV14 | TRBD1 | CASSQKWTGYTEAFF | TGTGCCAGCAGCCAAAAGTGGACAGGCTACACTGAAGCTTTCTTT
once | TRBJ1-6 | TRBV19 | TRBD1 | CASSDRGMRDSPLHF | TGTGCCAGTAGTGACAGGGGGATGAGGGATTCACCCCTCCACTTT
NA | TRBJ2-1 | TRBV4-3 | TRBD2 | CASTTSSGGIYNEQFF | TGCGCCAGCACCACGTCTAGCGGGGGGATTTACAATGAGCAGTTCTTC
NA | TRBJ2-7 | TRBV5-1 | NA | CASSLSGTVTYEQYF | TGCGCCAGCAGCTTGTCGGGGACGGTCACCTACGAGCAGTACTTC
NA | TRBJ2-3 | TRBV27 | NA | CASSPKVWTDTQYF | TGTGCCAGCAGTCCCAAAGTTTGGACAGATACGCAGTATTTT
NA | TRBJ2-3 | TRBV15 | NA | CATSRVVTSTDTQYF | TGTGCCACCAGCAGAGTGGTGACTAGCACAGATACGCAGTATTTT
NA | TRBJ2-1 | TRBV7-9 | NA | CASSLSSGASYNEQFF | TGTGCCAGCAGCTTAAGTTCAGGGGCATCCTACAATGAGCAGTTCTTC
NA | TRBJ2-1 | TRBV20-1 | NA | CSANLRDEQFF | TGCAGTGCTAACCTAAGGGATGAGCAGTTCTTC
once | TRBJ1-1 | TRBV7-9 | NA | CASSRLNTEAFF | TGTGCCAGCAGCAGACTGAACACTGAAGCTTTCTTT
few | TRBJ1-4 | TRBV10-2 | NA | CASSEPTGGTRNEKLFF | TGCGCCAGCAGTGAGCCGACGGGGGGGACCCGAAATGAAAAACTGTTTTTT
NA | TRBJ2-7 | TRBV27 | TRBD2 | CASSLSGLPYEQYF | TGTGCCAGCAGTTTATCGGGACTACCCTACGAGCAGTACTTC
once | TRBJ2-4 | TRBV5-6 | NA | CASSLGTGIQYF | TGTGCCAGCAGCCTAGGGACGGGCATTCAGTACTTC
NA | TRBJ2-5 | TRBV7-9 | TRBD1 | CASRSGGLVTQYF | TGTGCCAGTCGATCAGGGGGATTGGTGACCCAATACTTC
NA | TRBJ1-6 | TRBV4-2 | TRBD1 | CASSQEQGARNSPLHF | TGTGCCAGCAGCCAAGAACAGGGGGCGCGGAATTCACCCCTCCACTTT
few | TRBJ2-7 | TRBV6-5 | TRBD1 | CASSYTGVRNEQYF | TGTGCCAGCAGTTACACAGGGGTCAGGAACGAGCAGTACTTC
NA | TRBJ2-5 | TRBV11-2 | TRBD1 | CASSSRTGSKETQYF | TGTGCCAGCAGCTCCCGGACAGGGAGTAAGGAGACCCAGTACTTC
NA | TRBJ1-3 | TRBV2 | TRBD1 | CASSEARQGTGGSGNTIYF | TGTGCCAGCAGTGAAGCGCGGCAGGGGACAGGGGGCTCTGGAAACACCATATATTTT
NA | TRBJ1-2 | TRBV4-2 | TRBD1 | CASSQEATGGRYGYTF | TGTGCCAGCAGCCAAGAGGCTACAGGGGGCCGATATGGCTACACCTTC
NA | TRBJ2-1 | TRBV7-9 | TRBD2 | CATRPGTSGGSAYNEQFF | TGTGCCACTCGCCCCGGGACTAGCGGGGGGTCAGCCTACAATGAGCAGTTCTTC
few | TRBJ1-1 | TRBV9 | NA | CASSTRGTEAFF | TGTGCCAGCAGCACCAGGGGAACTGAAGCTTTCTTT
NA | TRBJ2-1 | TRBV7-6 | NA | CASSFTENNEQFF | TGTGCCAGCAGCTTCACTGAGAACAATGAGCAGTTCTTC
NA | TRBJ2-3 | TRBV7-6 | NA | CASSLAAYSSTDTQYF | TGTGCCAGCAGCTTAGCGGCGTATTCTAGCACAGATACGCAGTATTTT
NA | TRBJ1-1 | TRBV5-6 | NA | CASSFPQNTEAFF | TGTGCCAGCAGCTTCCCCCAAAACACTGAAGCTTTCTTT
NA | TRBJ2-7 | TRBV4-2 | TRBD1 | CASSQVSTIPGTGREQYF | TGTGCCAGCAGCCAAGTTTCGACCATCCCCGGGACAGGCCGTGAGCAGTACTTC
NA | TRBJ1-5 | TRBV4-1 | TRBD1 | CASSQEWQGGQPQHF | TGCGCCAGCAGCCAAGAATGGCAGGGGGGACAGCCCCAGCATTTT
NA | TRBJ1-1 | TRBV9 | NA | CAGPLGTEAFF | TGTGCCGGACCCCTGGGGACTGAAGCTTTCTTT
NA | TRBJ2-3 | TRBV10-3 | TRBD2 | CAISAGRETDTQYF | TGTGCCATCAGCGCAGGGAGGGAGACAGATACGCAGTATTTT
NA | TRBJ2-7 | TRBV5-1 | NA | CASSHARGGAPYEQYF | TGCGCCAGCAGCCACGCCCGGGGTGGGGCCCCCTACGAGCAGTACTTC
NA | TRBJ2-7 | TRBV6-5 | NA | CASSFGTVGEQYF | TGTGCCAGCAGTTTCGGGACGGTTGGCGAGCAGTACTTC
NA | TRBJ2-3 | TRBV4-2 | NA | CASSQAGGTDTQYF | TGTGCCAGCAGCCAAGCCGGGGGCACAGATACGCAGTATTTT
NA | TRBJ2-7 | TRBV4-2 | NA | CASSQDGQGDWYF | TGTGCCAGCAGCCAAGATGGTCAGGGAGATTGGTACTTC
NA | TRBJ2-7 | TRBV2 | TRBD1 | CASSARDSSDYEQYF | TGTGCCAGCAGCGCCCGGGACAGCAGCGACTACGAGCAGTACTTC
NA | TRBJ1-1 | TRBV27 | TRBD1 | CASSLGQGDTEAFF | TGTGCCAGCAGTCTCGGACAGGGGGACACTGAAGCTTTCTTT
NA | TRBJ2-7 | TRBV7-6 | NA | CASSLDSYGQYF | TGTGCCAGCAGCTTAGACTCCTACGGGCAGTACTTC